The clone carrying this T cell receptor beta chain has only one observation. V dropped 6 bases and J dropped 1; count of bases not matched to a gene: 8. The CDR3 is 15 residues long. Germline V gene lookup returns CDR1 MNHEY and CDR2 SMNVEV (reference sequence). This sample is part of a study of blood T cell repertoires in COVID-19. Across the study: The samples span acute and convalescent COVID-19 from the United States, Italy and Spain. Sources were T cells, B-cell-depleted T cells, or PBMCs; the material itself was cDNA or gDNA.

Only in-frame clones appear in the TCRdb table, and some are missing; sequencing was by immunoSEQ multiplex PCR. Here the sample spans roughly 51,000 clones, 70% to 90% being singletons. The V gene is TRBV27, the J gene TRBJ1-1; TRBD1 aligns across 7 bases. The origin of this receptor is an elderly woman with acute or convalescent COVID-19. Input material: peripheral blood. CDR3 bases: TGTGCCAGCAGCCTCGAGGGGGCAGGGAACACTGAAGCTTTCTTT. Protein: CASSLEGAGNTEAFF.